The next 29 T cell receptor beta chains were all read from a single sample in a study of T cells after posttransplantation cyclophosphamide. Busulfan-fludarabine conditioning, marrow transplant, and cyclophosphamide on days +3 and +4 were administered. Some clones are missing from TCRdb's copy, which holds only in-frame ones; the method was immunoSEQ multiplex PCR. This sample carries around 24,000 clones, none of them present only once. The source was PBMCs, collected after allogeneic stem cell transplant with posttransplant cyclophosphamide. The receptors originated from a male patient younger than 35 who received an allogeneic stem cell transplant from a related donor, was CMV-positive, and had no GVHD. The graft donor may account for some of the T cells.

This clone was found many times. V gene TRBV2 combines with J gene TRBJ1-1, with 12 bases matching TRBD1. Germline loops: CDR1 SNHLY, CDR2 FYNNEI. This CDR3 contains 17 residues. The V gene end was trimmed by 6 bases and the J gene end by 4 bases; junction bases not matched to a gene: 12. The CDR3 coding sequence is TGTGCCAGCAGCGGGACAGGGGGCTTTTTGGTTAGCACTGAAGCTTTCTTT. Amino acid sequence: CASSGTGGFLVSTEAFF.

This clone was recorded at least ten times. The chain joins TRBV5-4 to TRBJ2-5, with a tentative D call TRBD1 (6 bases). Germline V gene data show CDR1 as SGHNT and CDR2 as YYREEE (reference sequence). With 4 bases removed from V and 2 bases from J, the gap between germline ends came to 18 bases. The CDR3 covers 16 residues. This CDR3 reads CASSTPGAGLQETQYF. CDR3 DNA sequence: TGTGCCAGCAGCACGCCAGGGGCAGGTTTACAAGAGACCCAGTACTTC.

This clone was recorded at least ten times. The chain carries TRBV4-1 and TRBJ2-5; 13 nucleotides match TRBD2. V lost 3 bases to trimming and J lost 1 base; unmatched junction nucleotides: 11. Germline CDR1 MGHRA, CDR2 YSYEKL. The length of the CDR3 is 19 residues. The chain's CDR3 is CASSQTHPGLAGIQETQYF. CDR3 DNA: TGCGCCAGCAGCCAGACCCACCCGGGACTAGCGGGGATCCAAGAGACCCAGTACTTC.

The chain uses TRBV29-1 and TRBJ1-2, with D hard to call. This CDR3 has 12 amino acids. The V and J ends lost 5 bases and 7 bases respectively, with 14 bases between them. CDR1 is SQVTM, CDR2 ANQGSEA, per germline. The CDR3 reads CSVSEGTPGYTF. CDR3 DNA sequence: TGCAGCGTTTCGGAGGGAACTCCTGGCTACACCTTC.

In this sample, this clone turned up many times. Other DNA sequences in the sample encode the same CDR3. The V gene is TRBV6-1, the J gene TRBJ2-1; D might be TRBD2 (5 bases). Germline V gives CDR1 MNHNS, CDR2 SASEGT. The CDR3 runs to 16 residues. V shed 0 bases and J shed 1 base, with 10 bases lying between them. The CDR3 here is CASSEARRVSYNEQFF. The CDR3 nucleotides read TGTGCCAGCAGTGAAGCGCGGCGGGTGTCCTACAATGAGCAGTTCTTC.

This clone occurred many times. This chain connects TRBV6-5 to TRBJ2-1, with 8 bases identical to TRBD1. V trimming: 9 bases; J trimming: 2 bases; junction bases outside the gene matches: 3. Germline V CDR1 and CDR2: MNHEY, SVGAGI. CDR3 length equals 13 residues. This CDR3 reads CASGQGAYNEQFF. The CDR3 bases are TGTGCCAGTGGACAGGGTGCCTACAATGAGCAGTTCTTC.

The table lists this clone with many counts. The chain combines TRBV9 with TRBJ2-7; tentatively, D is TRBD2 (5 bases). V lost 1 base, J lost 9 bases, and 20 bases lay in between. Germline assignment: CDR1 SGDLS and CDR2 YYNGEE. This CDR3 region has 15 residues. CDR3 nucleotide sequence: TGTGCCAGCAGCGTAAATGAAGCCCTCACGAGCGGGCAGTACTTC. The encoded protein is CASSVNEALTSGQYF.

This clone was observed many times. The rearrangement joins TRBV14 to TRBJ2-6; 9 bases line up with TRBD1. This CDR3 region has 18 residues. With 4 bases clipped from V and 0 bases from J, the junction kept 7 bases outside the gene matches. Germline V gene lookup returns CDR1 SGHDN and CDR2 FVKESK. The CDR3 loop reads CASSPLGTGRSGANVLTF. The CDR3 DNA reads TGTGCCAGCAGCCCCTTGGGGACAGGGCGCTCTGGGGCCAACGTCCTGACTTTC.

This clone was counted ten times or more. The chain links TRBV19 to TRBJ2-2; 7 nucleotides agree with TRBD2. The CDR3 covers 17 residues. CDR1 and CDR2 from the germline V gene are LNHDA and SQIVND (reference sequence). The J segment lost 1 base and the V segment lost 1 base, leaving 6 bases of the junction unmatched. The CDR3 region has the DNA TGTGCCAGTAGTATAGCTAGGGCTAGCGGGAACACCGGGGAGCTGTTTTTT. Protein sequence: CASSIARASGNTGELFF.

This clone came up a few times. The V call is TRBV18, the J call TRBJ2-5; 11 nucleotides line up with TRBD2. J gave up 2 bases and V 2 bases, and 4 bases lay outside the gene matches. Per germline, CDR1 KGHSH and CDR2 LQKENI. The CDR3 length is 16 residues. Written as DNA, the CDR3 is TGTGCCAGCTCACCAAGAACTAGCGGGGGACAAGAGACCCAGTACTTC. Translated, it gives CASSPRTSGGQETQYF.

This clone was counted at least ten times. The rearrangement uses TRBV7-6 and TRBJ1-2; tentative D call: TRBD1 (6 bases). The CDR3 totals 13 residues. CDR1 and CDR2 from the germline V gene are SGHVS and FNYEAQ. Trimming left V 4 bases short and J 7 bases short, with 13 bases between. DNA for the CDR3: TGTGCCAGCAGCTCGACAGGCGAAGGTGGCTACACCTTC. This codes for CASSSTGEGGYTF.

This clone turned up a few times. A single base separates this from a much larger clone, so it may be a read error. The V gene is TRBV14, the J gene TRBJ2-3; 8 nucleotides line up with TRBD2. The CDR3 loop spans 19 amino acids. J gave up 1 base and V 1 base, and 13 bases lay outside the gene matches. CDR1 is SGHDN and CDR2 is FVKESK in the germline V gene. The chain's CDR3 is CASSQGGTSPFTGTDTQYF. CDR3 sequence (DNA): TGTGCCAGCAGCCAAGGAGGGACTAGTCCCTTTACTGGCACAGATACGCAGTATTTT.

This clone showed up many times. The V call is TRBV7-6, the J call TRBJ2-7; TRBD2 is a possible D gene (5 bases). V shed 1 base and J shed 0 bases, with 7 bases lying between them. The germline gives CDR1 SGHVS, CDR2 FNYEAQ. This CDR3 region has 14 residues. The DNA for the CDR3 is TGTGCCAGCAGCTTAGAAGCGGCCTCCTACGAGCAGTACTTC. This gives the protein CASSLEAASYEQYF.

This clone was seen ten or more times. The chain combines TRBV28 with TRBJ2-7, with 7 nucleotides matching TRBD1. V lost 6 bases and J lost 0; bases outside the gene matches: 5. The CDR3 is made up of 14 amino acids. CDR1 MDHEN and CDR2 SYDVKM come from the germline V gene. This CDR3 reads CASREGTVSYEQYF. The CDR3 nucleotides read TGTGCCAGCAGGGAAGGGACAGTCTCCTACGAGCAGTACTTC. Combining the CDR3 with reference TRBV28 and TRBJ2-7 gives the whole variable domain DVKVTQSSRYLVKRTGEKVFLECVQDMDHENMFWYRQDPGLGLRLIYFSYDVKMKEKGDIPEGYSVSREKKERFSLILESASTNQTSMYLCASREGTVSYEQYFGPGTRLTVT.

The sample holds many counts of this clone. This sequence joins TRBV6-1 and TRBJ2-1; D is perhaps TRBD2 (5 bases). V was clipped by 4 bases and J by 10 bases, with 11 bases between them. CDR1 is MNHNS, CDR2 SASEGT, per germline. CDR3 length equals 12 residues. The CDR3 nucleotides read TGTGCCAGCAGTGTTCGGCGAGGGGAGCAGTTCTTC. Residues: CASSVRRGEQFF.

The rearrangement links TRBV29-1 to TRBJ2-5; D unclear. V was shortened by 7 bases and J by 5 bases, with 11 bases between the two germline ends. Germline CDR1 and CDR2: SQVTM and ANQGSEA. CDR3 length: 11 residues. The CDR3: CSGSLAETQYF. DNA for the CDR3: TGCAGCGGTAGTCTCGCGGAGACCCAGTACTTC.

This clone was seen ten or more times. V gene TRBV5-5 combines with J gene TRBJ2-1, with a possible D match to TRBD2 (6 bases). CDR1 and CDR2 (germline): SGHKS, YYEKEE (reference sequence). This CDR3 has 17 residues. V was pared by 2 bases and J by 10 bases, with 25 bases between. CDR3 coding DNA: TGTGCCAGCAGCTTTCGGAGTGGAACGGGAGTGTTCAAGGAGCAGTTCTTC. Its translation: CASSFRSGTGVFKEQFF.

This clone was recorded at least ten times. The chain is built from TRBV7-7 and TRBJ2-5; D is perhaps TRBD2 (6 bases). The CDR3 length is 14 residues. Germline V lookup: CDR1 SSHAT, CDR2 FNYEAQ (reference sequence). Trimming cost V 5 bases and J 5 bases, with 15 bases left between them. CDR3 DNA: TGTGCCAGCAGCCCTTATGGAGGGAGGGAGACCCAGTACTTC. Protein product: CASSPYGGRETQYF.

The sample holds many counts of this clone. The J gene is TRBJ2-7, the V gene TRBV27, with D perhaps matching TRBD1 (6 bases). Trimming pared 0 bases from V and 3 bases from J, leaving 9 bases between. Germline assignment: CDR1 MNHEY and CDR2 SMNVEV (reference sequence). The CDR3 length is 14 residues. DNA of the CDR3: TGTGCCAGCAGTTTATCCAGGGGTCGCTACGAGCAGTACTTC. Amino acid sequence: CASSLSRGRYEQYF.

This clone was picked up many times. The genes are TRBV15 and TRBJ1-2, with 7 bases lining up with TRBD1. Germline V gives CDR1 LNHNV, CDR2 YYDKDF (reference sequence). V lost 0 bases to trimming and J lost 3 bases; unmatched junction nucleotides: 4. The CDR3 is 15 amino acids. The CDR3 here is CATSREGGQYYGYTF. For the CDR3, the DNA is TGTGCCACCAGCAGAGAGGGGGGACAGTACTATGGCTACACCTTC.

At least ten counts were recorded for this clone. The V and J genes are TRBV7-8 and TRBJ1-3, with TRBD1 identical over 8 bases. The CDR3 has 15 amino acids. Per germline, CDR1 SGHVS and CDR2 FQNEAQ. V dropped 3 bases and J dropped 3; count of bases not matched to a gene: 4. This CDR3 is CASSFSDRGGNTIYF. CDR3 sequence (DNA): TGTGCCAGCAGCTTCTCTGACAGGGGTGGAAACACCATATATTTT.

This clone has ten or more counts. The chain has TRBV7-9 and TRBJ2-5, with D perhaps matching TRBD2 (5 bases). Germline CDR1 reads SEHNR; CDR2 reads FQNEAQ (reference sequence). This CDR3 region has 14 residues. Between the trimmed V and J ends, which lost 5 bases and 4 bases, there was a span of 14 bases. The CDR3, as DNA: TGTGCCAGCAGCCCACCAAGGGCGGGAGAGACCCAGTACTTC. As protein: CASSPPRAGETQYF.

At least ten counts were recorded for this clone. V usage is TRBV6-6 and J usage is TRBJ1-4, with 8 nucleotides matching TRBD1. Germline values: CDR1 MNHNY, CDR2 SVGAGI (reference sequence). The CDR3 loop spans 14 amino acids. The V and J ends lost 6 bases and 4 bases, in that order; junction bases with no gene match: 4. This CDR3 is CASRPGQVNEKLFF. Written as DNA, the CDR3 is TGTGCCAGCAGACCGGGACAGGTTAATGAAAAACTGTTTTTT.

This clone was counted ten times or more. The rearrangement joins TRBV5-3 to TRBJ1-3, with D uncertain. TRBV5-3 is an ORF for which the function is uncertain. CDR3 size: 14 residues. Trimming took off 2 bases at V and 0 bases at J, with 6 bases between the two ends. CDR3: CARSFINSGNTIYF. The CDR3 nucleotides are TGTGCCAGAAGCTTTATTAACTCTGGAAACACCATATATTTT.

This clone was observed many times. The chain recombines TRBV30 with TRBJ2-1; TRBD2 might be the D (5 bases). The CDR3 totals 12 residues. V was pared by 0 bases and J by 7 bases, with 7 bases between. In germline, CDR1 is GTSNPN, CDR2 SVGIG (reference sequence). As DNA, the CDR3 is TGTGCCTGGAGTGTACGGGGAAATGAGCAGTTCTTC. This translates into CAWSVRGNEQFF.

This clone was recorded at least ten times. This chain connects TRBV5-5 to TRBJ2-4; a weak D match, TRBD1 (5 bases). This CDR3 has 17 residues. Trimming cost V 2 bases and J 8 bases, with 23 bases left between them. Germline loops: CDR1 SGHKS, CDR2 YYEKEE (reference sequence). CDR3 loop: CASSFGRVGQGRDIQYF. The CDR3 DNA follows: TGTGCCAGCAGCTTTGGAAGGGTGGGGCAGGGAAGAGACATTCAGTACTTC.

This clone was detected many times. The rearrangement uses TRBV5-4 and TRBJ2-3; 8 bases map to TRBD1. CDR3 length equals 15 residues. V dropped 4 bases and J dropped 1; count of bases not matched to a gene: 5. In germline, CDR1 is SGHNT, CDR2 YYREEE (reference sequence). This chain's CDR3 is CASSLIQGGTDTQYF. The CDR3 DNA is TGTGCCAGCAGCCTAATACAGGGGGGCACAGATACGCAGTATTTT.

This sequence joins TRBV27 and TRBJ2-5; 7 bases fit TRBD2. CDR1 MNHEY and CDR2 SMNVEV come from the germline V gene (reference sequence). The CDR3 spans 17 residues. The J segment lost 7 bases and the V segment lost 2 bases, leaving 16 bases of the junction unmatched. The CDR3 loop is CASSLGPIRGGPGTQYF. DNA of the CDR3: TGTGCCAGCAGTTTAGGGCCTATTAGGGGAGGGCCTGGGACCCAGTACTTC.

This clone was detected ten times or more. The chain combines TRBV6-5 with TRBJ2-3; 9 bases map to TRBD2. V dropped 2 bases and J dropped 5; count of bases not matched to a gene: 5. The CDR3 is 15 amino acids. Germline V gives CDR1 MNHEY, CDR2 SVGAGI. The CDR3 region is CASSYLAGTQDTQYF. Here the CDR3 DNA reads TGTGCCAGCAGTTACCTAGCGGGGACCCAAGATACGCAGTATTTT.